This T cell receptor (beta chain) stems from a study of blood T cell repertoires in COVID-19. Overall study: Some COVID-19 samples were acute and others convalescent; all came from the United States, Italy and Spain. The cDNA or gDNA used as material had been derived from T cells, B-cell-depleted T cells, or PBMCs.

TCRdb's table, derived via immunoSEQ multiplex PCR, lists solely in-frame clones and lacks some. The table includes roughly 400,000 clones, around nine tenths detected once. Germline V gene data show CDR1 as MNHNS and CDR2 as SASEGT. CDR3 size: 15 residues. The V end was cut by 1 base, the J end by 1 base, with 8 bases between. Cohort assignment relied on participant-reported clinical history. The gene calls are TRBV6-1 and TRBJ1-5; D not certain. The specimen sequenced was PBMCs or T cells enriched from blood (not recorded which). The receptor's source is a woman aged 45 to 65 who had recovered from COVID-19. The CDR3 is CASSEERLSNQPQHF. As DNA, the CDR3 is TGTGCCAGCAGTGAAGAACGGTTGAGCAATCAGCCCCAGCATTTT.